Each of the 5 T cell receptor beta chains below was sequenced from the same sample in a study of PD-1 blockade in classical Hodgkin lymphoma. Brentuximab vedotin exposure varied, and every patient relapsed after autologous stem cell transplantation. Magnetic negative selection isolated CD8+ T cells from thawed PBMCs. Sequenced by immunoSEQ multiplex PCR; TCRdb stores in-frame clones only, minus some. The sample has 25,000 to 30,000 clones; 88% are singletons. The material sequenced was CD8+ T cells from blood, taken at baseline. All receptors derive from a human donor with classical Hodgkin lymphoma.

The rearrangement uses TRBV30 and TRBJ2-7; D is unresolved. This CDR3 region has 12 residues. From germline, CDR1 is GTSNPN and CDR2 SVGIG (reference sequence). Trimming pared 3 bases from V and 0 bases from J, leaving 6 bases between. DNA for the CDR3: TGTGCCTGGAGAGGGAACTCCTACGAGCAGTACTTC. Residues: CAWRGNSYEQYF.

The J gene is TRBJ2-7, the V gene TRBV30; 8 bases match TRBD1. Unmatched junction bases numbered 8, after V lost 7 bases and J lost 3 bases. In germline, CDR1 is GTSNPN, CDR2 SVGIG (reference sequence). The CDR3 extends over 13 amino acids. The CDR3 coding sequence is TGTGCCTCTACCGGGACAGGTTACTACGAGCAGTACTTC. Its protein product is CASTGTGYYEQYF.

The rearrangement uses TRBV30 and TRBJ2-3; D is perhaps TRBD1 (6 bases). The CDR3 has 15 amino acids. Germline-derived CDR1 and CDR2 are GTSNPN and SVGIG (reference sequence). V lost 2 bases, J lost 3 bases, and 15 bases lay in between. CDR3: CAWSQGTTSTDTQYF. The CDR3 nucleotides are TGTGCCTGGAGTCAGGGGACCACTTCAACAGATACGCAGTATTTT.

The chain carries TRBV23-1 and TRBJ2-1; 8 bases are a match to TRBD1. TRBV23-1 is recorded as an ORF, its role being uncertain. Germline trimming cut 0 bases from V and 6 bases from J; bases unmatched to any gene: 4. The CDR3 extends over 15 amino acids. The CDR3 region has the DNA TGCGCCAGCAGTCAATCCGAGGACAGGGCCAATGAGCAGTTCTTC. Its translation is CASSQSEDRANEQFF.

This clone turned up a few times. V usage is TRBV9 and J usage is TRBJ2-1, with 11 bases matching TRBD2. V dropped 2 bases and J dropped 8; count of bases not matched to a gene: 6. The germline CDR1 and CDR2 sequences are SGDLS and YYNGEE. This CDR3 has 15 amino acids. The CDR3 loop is CASSVSGRGADEQFF. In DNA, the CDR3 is TGTGCCAGCAGCGTTAGCGGGAGGGGAGCGGATGAGCAGTTCTTC.